Listed below are T cell receptor beta chains from one sample, sequenced in a study of graft-versus-host responses after intestinal transplantation. Profiled with immunoSEQ multiplex PCR; TCRdb holds only in-frame clones, not every one. Among fewer than 50,000 clones listed, about 91% were seen once. The sample was PBMCs, taken 524 days after transplant. The source of these receptors is a human patient who received an intestinal transplant, so some T cells may come from the graft donor. Both conserved end residues are part of each CDR3. A D gene is named only where the DNA matches it firmly. The listing skips clone size in some rows; elsewhere it reads once, few, many or a size class.

j_gene: TRBJ1-4
v_gene: TRBV19
len: 13
abundance: once
d_gene: -
CDR3nt: TGTGCCAGTAGCACGCAGGGCGCTGAAAAACTGTTTTTT
CDR3aa: CASSTQGAEKLFF

j_gene: TRBJ1-3
v_gene: TRBV28
len: 15
abundance: -
d_gene: -
CDR3nt: TGTGCCTCCCTCGACGGAGGGCTGAGTGGAAACACCATATATTTT
CDR3aa: CASLDGGLSGNTIYF

j_gene: TRBJ2-7
v_gene: TRBV6-1
len: 11
abundance: -
d_gene: -
CDR3nt: TGTGCCAGCAAGCAGTCCTACGAGCAGTACTTC
CDR3aa: CASKQSYEQYF

j_gene: TRBJ2-7
v_gene: TRBV28
len: 14
abundance: -
d_gene: TRBD1
CDR3nt: TGTGCCAGCGACAGGGGATCTACTCCAGTTGGAGGATACTTC
CDR3aa: CASDRGSTPVGGYF

j_gene: TRBJ2-1
v_gene: TRBV9
len: 15
abundance: -
d_gene: TRBD1
CDR3nt: TGTGCCAGCGGATCTAGGGGGCCCTCTTCAAATGAGCAGTTCTTC
CDR3aa: CASGSRGPSSNEQFF

j_gene: TRBJ1-2
v_gene: TRBV5-8
len: 13
abundance: -
d_gene: -
CDR3nt: TGTGCCGGGGGGACGGGATTTTACTATGGCTACACCTTC
CDR3aa: CAGGTGFYYGYTF

j_gene: TRBJ1-5
v_gene: TRBV6-6
len: 14
abundance: -
d_gene: -
CDR3nt: TGTGCCAGCAGTTACTCGCAGGGCAATCAGCCCCAGCATTTT
CDR3aa: CASSYSQGNQPQHF

j_gene: TRBJ2-2
v_gene: TRBV9
len: 16
abundance: -
d_gene: TRBD1
CDR3nt: TGTGCCAGCAGCGTTACAGGGGGCGCGAACACCGGGGAGCTGTTTTTT
CDR3aa: CASSVTGGANTGELFF

j_gene: TRBJ1-4
v_gene: TRBV9
len: 17
abundance: -
d_gene: TRBD1
CDR3nt: TGTGCCAGCAGCGTAGCGGGACAGGGGGCGTCTAATGAAAAACTGTTTTTT
CDR3aa: CASSVAGQGASNEKLFF

j_gene: TRBJ1-1
v_gene: TRBV6-5
len: 13
abundance: -
d_gene: -
CDR3nt: TGTGCCAGCAGTTACGAGGAGGGGATTGAAGCTTTCTTT
CDR3aa: CASSYEEGIEAFF

j_gene: TRBJ2-7
v_gene: TRBV7-7
len: 13
abundance: -
d_gene: -
CDR3nt: TGTGCTAGCAGCTTTGACGCTACCTACGAGCAGTACTTC
CDR3aa: CASSFDATYEQYF

j_gene: TRBJ2-1
v_gene: TRBV11-2
len: 17
abundance: once
d_gene: TRBD2
CDR3nt: TGTGCCAGCAGCTTATTTTTTCCAGCGGGAGACTACAATGAGCAGTTCTTC
CDR3aa: CASSLFFPAGDYNEQFF

j_gene: TRBJ1-1
v_gene: TRBV10-3
len: 14
abundance: -
d_gene: -
CDR3nt: TGTGCCATCAGTGAACACCAACGGTACACTGAAGCTTTCTTT
CDR3aa: CAISEHQRYTEAFF

j_gene: TRBJ2-1
v_gene: TRBV2
len: 14
abundance: -
d_gene: TRBD2
CDR3nt: TGTGCCAGCAGTGTAGGGACTAGTGTCCATGAGCAGTTCTTC
CDR3aa: CASSVGTSVHEQFF

j_gene: TRBJ2-7
v_gene: TRBV28
len: 14
abundance: -
d_gene: -
CDR3nt: TGTGCCAGCAGTTTAGGCCAGATCTCCTACGAGCAGTACTTC
CDR3aa: CASSLGQISYEQYF